Listed below are T cell receptor beta chains from one sample, sequenced in a study of blood T cells in healthy people across ages. MiXCR was run by TCRdb on the 5' RACE reads, yielding one entry per CDR3 protein. The sample yields about 1.5 million distinct CDR3 sequences, approximately 39% seen once. Specimen: blood. All receptors come from a woman aged 18 to 35 in good health. The CDR3 runs from the conserved cysteine through the conserved F or W. The D gene is left open where the match is weak. Part of the rows lack a size; the others show once, few, many or a class for expanded clones.

TRBD1 few TRBJ1-2 TRBV7-6 CASSSRGPNYGYTF TGTGCCAGCAGCTCCAGGGGGCCGAACTATGGCTACACCTTC
TRBD1 few TRBJ1-1 TRBV5-6 CASSYLPDRAKAFF TGTGCCAGCAGCTACCTTCCCGACAGGGCGAAAGCTTTCTTT
NA NA TRBJ1-5 TRBV20-1 CSARAGGTSSNQPQHF TGCAGTGCTAGGGCCGGGGGGACCTCTAGCAATCAGCCCCAGCATTTT
NA once TRBJ2-3 TRBV25-1 CASSEPTRGHLTDTQYF TGTGCCAGCAGTGAACCCACCCGCGGGCACTTAACAGATACGCAGTATTTT
TRBD2 few TRBJ2-3 TRBV7-6 CASSRQGGGYTDTQYF TGTGCCAGCAGCCGCCAGGGCGGGGGGTACACAGATACGCAGTATTTT
NA NA TRBJ1-1 TRBV7-2 CASSPRGGPWNTEAFF TGTGCCAGCAGCCCTAGGGGGGGGCCTTGGAACACTGAAGCTTTCTTT
NA many TRBJ2-5 TRBV10-3 CAISYERETQYF TGTGCCATTTCGTACGAACGGGAGACCCAGTACTTC
NA NA TRBJ2-7 TRBV6-6 CASSYGEAHEQYF TGTGCCAGCAGTTATGGGGAGGCCCACGAGCAGTACTTC
NA few TRBJ1-1 TRBV25-1 CASSEYFSRDTEAFF TGTGCCAGCAGTGAATATTTCTCCAGGGATACTGAAGCTTTCTTT
NA NA TRBJ2-1 TRBV11-2 CDSRGSDNEQFF TGTGACAGCAGGGGTAGCGACAATGAGCAGTTCTTC
NA NA TRBJ1-2 TRBV28 CASSRTEIINYGYTF TGTGCCAGCAGTCGGACAGAGATCATTAACTATGGCTACACCTTC
TRBD1 few TRBJ2-1 TRBV12-3/TRBV12-4 CASSPYPTGVTGNEQFF TGTGCCAGCAGTCCCTACCCAACAGGGGTGACGGGGAATGAGCAGTTCTTC
NA few TRBJ2-7 TRBV6-2/TRBV6-3 CASSYGVAGEIYEQYF TGTGCCAGCAGTTACGGTGTGGCAGGGGAAATCTACGAGCAGTACTTC
NA few TRBJ2-6 TRBV5-6 CASSLLGDWSGANVLTF TGTGCCAGCAGCTTGTTAGGGGACTGGTCAGGGGCCAACGTCCTGACTTTC
NA once TRBJ2-7 TRBV7-9 CASSLVPGVDEQYF TGTGCCAGCAGCTTAGTTCCGGGGGTGGACGAGCAGTACTTC